Listed below are T cell receptor beta chains from one sample, sequenced in a study of CD8 T cells in ankylosing spondylitis. TCRdb re-called the 5' RACE reads with MiXCR, one entry per CDR3 protein. The table shows tens of thousands of distinct CDR3 sequences, with about 5.4% occurring only once. Specimen: blood, either unsorted or a sorted T cell fraction (not recorded which). All receptors derive from a male donor with ankylosing spondylitis or in good health (not recorded which). The CDR3 runs from the conserved cysteine through the conserved F or W. Fields, in order: V gene, J gene, CDR3 protein.

TRBV27,TRBJ1-4,CASSIGQGAEKLFF
TRBV7-9,TRBJ2-7,CASSLQPTGLYF
TRBV28,TRBJ2-7,CASSPPDRVGEQYF
TRBV11-2,TRBJ2-2,CASSHSSWDPNTGELFF
TRBV29-1,TRBJ2-1,CSVEAWGLENEQFF
TRBV20-1,TRBJ1-5,CSAIPPFPGQVTNQPQHF
TRBV20-1,TRBJ2-7,CSAPGLPSYEQYF
TRBV7-9,TRBJ2-3,CASSSSSEDTQYF
TRBV20-1,TRBJ2-5,CSATLGGSETQYF
TRBV18,TRBJ2-1,CASSLLANEQFF